The rows below give T cell receptor beta chains drawn from one sample of a study of cytomegalovirus exposure and HLA in healthy donors. The assay was immunoSEQ multiplex PCR, and TCRdb's table has in-frame clones only and misses some. Here the sample spans under 400,000 clones, roughly 88% being singletons. The sequenced sample was PBMCs. The receptor set was obtained from a woman aged 18-29 years in good health and CMV-seronegative. The CDR3 runs from the conserved cysteine through the conserved F or W. Each record gives: D gene, clone size, J gene, V gene, CDR3 DNA, CDR3 protein. The D gene is left open where the match is weak. Expanded clones are given a class, and other clones once, few, many or no size at all.

d_gene: .
abundance: .
j_gene: TRBJ1-1
v_gene: TRBV6-1
CDR3nt: TGTGCCAGCACGTCACAGGGATACACTGAAGCTTTCTTT
CDR3aa: CASTSQGYTEAFF

d_gene: TRBD2
abundance: .
j_gene: TRBJ2-3
v_gene: TRBV11-2
CDR3nt: TGTGCCAGCACCACATATAGCCTAGCGGGAGGGGGGTATACGCAGTATTTT
CDR3aa: CASTTYSLAGGGYTQYF

d_gene: TRBD2
abundance: .
j_gene: TRBJ2-3
v_gene: TRBV7-9
CDR3nt: TGTGCCAGCAGCCCAGAGGGGACTACTTTCACAGATACGCAGTATTTT
CDR3aa: CASSPEGTTFTDTQYF

d_gene: TRBD2
abundance: .
j_gene: TRBJ2-1
v_gene: TRBV5-1
CDR3nt: TGCGCCAGCGGCTGGACTAGCGGGAGCCCCTCCTACAATGAGCAGTTCTTC
CDR3aa: CASGWTSGSPSYNEQFF

d_gene: TRBD2
abundance: .
j_gene: TRBJ2-1
v_gene: TRBV6-1
CDR3nt: TGTGCCAGCAGTGATTCGGGACTAGCGGGGGGATGGAATGAGCAGTTCTTC
CDR3aa: CASSDSGLAGGWNEQFF

d_gene: .
abundance: .
j_gene: TRBJ2-1
v_gene: TRBV6-6
CDR3nt: TGTGCCAGCAGTTACGGTCTATTCTACAATGAGCAGTTCTTC
CDR3aa: CASSYGLFYNEQFF

d_gene: TRBD1
abundance: .
j_gene: TRBJ2-7
v_gene: TRBV7-9
CDR3nt: TGTGCCAGCAGCCCCCCCCAGGGGGCAGTTTACGAGCAGTACTTC
CDR3aa: CASSPPQGAVYEQYF

d_gene: TRBD2
abundance: once
j_gene: TRBJ2-3
v_gene: TRBV27
CDR3nt: TGTGCCAGCAGTTTAATAGTCACGGGGGGGCCAGGAGATACGCAGTATTTT
CDR3aa: CASSLIVTGGPGDTQYF

d_gene: TRBD1
abundance: .
j_gene: TRBJ2-7
v_gene: TRBV6-1
CDR3nt: TGTGCCAGCCACGGGACAGACCAGTACGAGCAGTACTTC
CDR3aa: CASHGTDQYEQYF

d_gene: .
abundance: .
j_gene: TRBJ2-4
v_gene: TRBV6-1
CDR3nt: TGTGCCAGCAGTGAATGGGGGCAGCTAGCCAAAAACATTCAGTACTTC
CDR3aa: CASSEWGQLAKNIQYF

d_gene: TRBD1
abundance: .
j_gene: TRBJ1-3
v_gene: TRBV5-1
CDR3nt: TGCGCCAGCAGCCCGGGACAGCTACACTCTGGAAACACCATATATTTT
CDR3aa: CASSPGQLHSGNTIYF

d_gene: .
abundance: .
j_gene: TRBJ2-3
v_gene: TRBV4-2
CDR3nt: TGTGCCAGCAGCCAATTTGGCACAGGGAAGGGAGATACGCAGTATTTT
CDR3aa: CASSQFGTGKGDTQYF

d_gene: TRBD2
abundance: .
j_gene: TRBJ2-1
v_gene: TRBV4-1
CDR3nt: TGCGCCAGCAGCCAAACTCAGCGGGGGGGCCCCTACAATGAGCAGTTCTTC
CDR3aa: CASSQTQRGGPYNEQFF

d_gene: .
abundance: .
j_gene: TRBJ1-5
v_gene: TRBV18
CDR3nt: TGTGCCAGCTCACCCTCGGACAGCGGCAATCAGCCCCAGCATTTT
CDR3aa: CASSPSDSGNQPQHF

d_gene: .
abundance: .
j_gene: TRBJ2-7
v_gene: TRBV27
CDR3nt: TGTGCCAGCAGTCATGGGGGGTCCGAGCAGTACTTC
CDR3aa: CASSHGGSEQYF

d_gene: .
abundance: .
j_gene: TRBJ2-7
v_gene: TRBV7-6
CDR3nt: TGTGCCAGCAGCTTAGTTTTAGAAGCAAGTCCCGACGAGCAGTACTTC
CDR3aa: CASSLVLEASPDEQYF

d_gene: .
abundance: .
j_gene: TRBJ2-6
v_gene: TRBV30
CDR3nt: TGTGCCTGGAGCCCCCTGGGGAGACGGACGAGCTCTGGGGCCAACGTCCTGACTTTC
CDR3aa: CAWSPLGRRTSSGANVLTF

d_gene: .
abundance: once
j_gene: TRBJ2-7
v_gene: TRBV30
CDR3nt: TGTGCCTGGAGCCCAAAGGTCTACAGGTCCTACGAGCAGTACTTC
CDR3aa: CAWSPKVYRSYEQYF

d_gene: .
abundance: .
j_gene: TRBJ2-7
v_gene: TRBV18
CDR3nt: TGTGCCAGCTCACCCTCTTCAGGGACACCACTCTACGAGCAGTACTTC
CDR3aa: CASSPSSGTPLYEQYF

d_gene: TRBD1
abundance: once
j_gene: TRBJ1-1
v_gene: TRBV5-6
CDR3nt: TGTGCCAGCAGCTCGACAGGGGCCACTGAAGCTTTCTTT
CDR3aa: CASSSTGATEAFF

d_gene: TRBD1
abundance: .
j_gene: TRBJ1-5
v_gene: TRBV7-9
CDR3nt: TGTGCCAGCAGCTTCTCGGGGACAGTCAATCAGCCCCAGCATTTT
CDR3aa: CASSFSGTVNQPQHF

d_gene: TRBD1
abundance: .
j_gene: TRBJ1-1
v_gene: TRBV5-4
CDR3nt: TGTGCCAGCAGCACGGGGACAGGGGGCGCGAAGAACACTGAAGCTTTCTTT
CDR3aa: CASSTGTGGAKNTEAFF

d_gene: .
abundance: .
j_gene: TRBJ2-7
v_gene: TRBV27
CDR3nt: TGTGCCAGCAGTTTATCCTCCGTCCCGGGCGAGCAGTACTTC
CDR3aa: CASSLSSVPGEQYF

d_gene: TRBD1
abundance: .
j_gene: TRBJ2-7
v_gene: TRBV27
CDR3nt: TGTGCCAGCAGTTTAGACAGGGGGGGGGAGCAGTACTTC
CDR3aa: CASSLDRGGEQYF

d_gene: .
abundance: few
j_gene: TRBJ2-3
v_gene: TRBV19
CDR3nt: TGTGCCAGTAGTACCAGGGCAGATACGCAGTATTTT
CDR3aa: CASSTRADTQYF

d_gene: TRBD2
abundance: .
j_gene: TRBJ2-7
v_gene: TRBV7-6
CDR3nt: TGTGCCAGCAGCCCTCCAGCGGGAGGTGGCGAGCAGTACTTC
CDR3aa: CASSPPAGGGEQYF